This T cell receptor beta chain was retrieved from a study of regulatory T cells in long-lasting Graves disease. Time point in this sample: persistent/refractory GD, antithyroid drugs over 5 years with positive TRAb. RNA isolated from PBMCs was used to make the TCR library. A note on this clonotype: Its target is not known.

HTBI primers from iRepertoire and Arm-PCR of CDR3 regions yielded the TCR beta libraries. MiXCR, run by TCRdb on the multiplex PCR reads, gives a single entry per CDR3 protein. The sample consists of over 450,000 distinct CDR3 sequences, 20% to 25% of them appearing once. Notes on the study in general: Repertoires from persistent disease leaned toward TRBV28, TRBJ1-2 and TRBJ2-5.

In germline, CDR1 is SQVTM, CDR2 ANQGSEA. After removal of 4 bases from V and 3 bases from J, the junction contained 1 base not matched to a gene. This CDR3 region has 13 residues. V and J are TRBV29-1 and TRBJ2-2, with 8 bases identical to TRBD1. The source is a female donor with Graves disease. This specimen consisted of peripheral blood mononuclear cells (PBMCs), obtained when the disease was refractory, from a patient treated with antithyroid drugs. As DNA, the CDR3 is TGCAGCGTTGCAGGGGGCGACACCGGGGAGCTGTTTTTT. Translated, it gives CSVAGGDTGELFF.